This TCR beta chain was obtained from a study of T cell responses to AZD1222 COVID-19 vaccine. General study points: There were repertoire samples only from the period after the peak T cell response. Nearly half of the spike-specific TCRs reportedly recognize variant regions that carry no mutations. Baseline seropositivity occurred in only 5 to 7 AZD1222 recipients.

Measured with immunoSEQ multiplex PCR; TCRdb has only the in-frame clones, and not every one. The sample contains 150,000 to 200,000 clones, approximately 91% of which appear only once. V was cut by 5 bases and J by 4 bases, with 12 bases left in between. The CDR3 totals 14 residues. From germline, CDR1 is SGHKS and CDR2 YYEKEE (reference sequence). A few counts support this clone. Its antigen remains unknown. The sample in question was peripheral blood, obtained on day 0 of AZD1222 vaccination. The chain employs TRBV5-5 and TRBJ2-2; tentative D call: TRBD1 (6 bases). This clonotype was sampled from an adult in good health. CDR3 sequence (DNA): TGTGCCAGCAGTTTTCTACAGGGCACCGGGGAGCTGTTTTTT. Translation gives CASSFLQGTGELFF. The full variable domain, with the rest looked up from reference TRBV5-5 and TRBJ2-2, is DAGVTQSPTHLIKTRGQQVTLRCSPISGHKSVSWYQQVLGQGPQFIFQYYEKEERGRGNFPDRFSARQFPNYSSELNVNALLLGDSALYLCASSFLQGTGELFFGEGSRLTVL.